The present TCR beta chain was sequenced within a study of cytomegalovirus exposure and HLA in healthy donors. A word on this clone: The antigen is undetermined.

Germline assignment: CDR1 SGHTA and CDR2 FQGNSA. With 2 bases removed from V and 1 base from J, the gap between germline ends came to 11 bases. This CDR3 is built from 15 residues. Overall study results and limits: With later analysis, a missense DCLRE1C variant became linked to TCR beta V- and J-gene trimming. The study flagged about 150 TCR beta chains as cytomegalovirus-associated.

This PCR relied on a set of 60 Vbeta primers and 13 Jbeta primers. Some clones are missing from TCRdb's copy, which holds only in-frame ones; the method was immunoSEQ multiplex PCR. The sample lists about 170,000 clones; 60% to 80% were seen once. The sample was PBMCs. The chain recombines TRBV7-2 with TRBJ2-5; tentatively, D is TRBD2 (5 bases). The receptor was isolated from a man aged 40-50 years in good health and CMV-seronegative. CDR3 nucleotides: TGTGCCAGCAGCTTATTGTCTCGGGGCCAAGAGACCCAGTACTTC. Protein: CASSLLSRGQETQYF.